What follows describes a single T cell receptor (beta chain). Its matching antigen is unknown. TCRdb recomputed calls from the 5' RACE reads with MiXCR, one row per CDR3 protein. The sample carries about 900,000 distinct CDR3 sequences, over 9% recorded once. This record comes from a study of identical twins. General study findings and limits: Among monozygotic twins, out-of-frame TCR alpha sharing exceeded what models predicted. Researchers caution that invariant MAIT and iNKT cells could partly confound zero-insertion analyses.

Germline V gives CDR1 SGDLS, CDR2 YYNGEE. This CDR3 contains 16 residues. Trimming removed 4 bases at V and 5 bases at J, with 22 bases between. These data were also filed under a second study, of yellow fever vaccine responses in identical twins.

The V call is TRBV9, the J call TRBJ2-7; tentatively, D is TRBD1 or TRBD2 (6 bases each). Sequencing input: PBMCs. The TCR comes from a woman under 30 in good health. CDR3 DNA sequence: TGTGCCAGCAGCTCGAACAGAAGAGGGGGGACAAACGAGCAGTACTTC. It codes for CASSSNRRGGTNEQYF.